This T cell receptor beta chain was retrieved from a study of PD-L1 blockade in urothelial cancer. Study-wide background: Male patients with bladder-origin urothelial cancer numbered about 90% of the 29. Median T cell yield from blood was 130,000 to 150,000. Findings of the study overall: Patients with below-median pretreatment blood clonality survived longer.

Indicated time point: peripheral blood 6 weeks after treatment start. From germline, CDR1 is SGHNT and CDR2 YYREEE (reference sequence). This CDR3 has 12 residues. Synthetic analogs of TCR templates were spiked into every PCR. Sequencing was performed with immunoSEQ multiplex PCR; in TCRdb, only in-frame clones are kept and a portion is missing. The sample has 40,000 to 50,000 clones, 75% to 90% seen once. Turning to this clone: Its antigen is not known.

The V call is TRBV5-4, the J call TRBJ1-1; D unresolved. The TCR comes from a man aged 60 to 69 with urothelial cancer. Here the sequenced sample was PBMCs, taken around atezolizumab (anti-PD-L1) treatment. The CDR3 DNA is TGTGCACCGGGTGGGTTGAACACTGAAGCTTTCTTT. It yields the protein CAPGGLNTEAFF.